This TCR beta chain was retrieved from a study of Ad26.COV2.S vaccination and SARS-CoV-2 variants. In this sample, this clone turned up once. The germline V gene encodes CDR1 MNHEY and CDR2 SVGAGI. Between the trimmed V and J ends, which lost 0 bases and 4 bases, there was a span of 14 bases. The CDR3 has 16 amino acids. Treatment noted: about 20 received Ad26.COV2.S at low or high dose, single or two shots; several received placebo; per-sample allocation not given. At day 63 after the first vaccine or placebo injection, samples were drawn. Its platform was an Ad26 vector, and its expressed antigen was Wuhan-strain SARS-CoV-2 spike. This table comes from immunoSEQ multiplex PCR, and its TCRdb copy is limited to in-frame clones, with some not included. The sample contains roughly 400,000 clones, roughly 90% of which appear only once.

This sequence originates from a person between 18 and 60 years old who received the Ad26.COV2.S COVID-19 vaccine or a placebo. The source material was peripheral blood, sampled in a trial of Ad26.COV2.S vaccine versus placebo. This chain connects TRBV6-5 to TRBJ2-3; weak D call: TRBD2 (5 bases). The CDR3 spells CASSYSRVSMADTQYF. The CDR3 nucleotides are TGTGCCAGCAGTTACTCGAGGGTCTCAATGGCAGATACGCAGTATTTT.